One sample yielded the 20 T cell receptor beta chains listed below, sequenced in a study of blood T cell repertoires in COVID-19. TCRdb's copy holds only in-frame clones and misses some; the assay was immunoSEQ multiplex PCR. The sample contains about 340,000 clones, 80% to 90% of which appear only once. Sequencing used PBMCs or T cells enriched from blood (not recorded which). The source of these receptors is a woman aged 40 to 50 with acute COVID-19.

This chain uses TRBV7-3 with TRBJ2-3, with a tentative D call TRBD2 (6 bases). CDR1 and CDR2 from the germline V gene are SGHTA and FQGTGA. V shed 5 bases and J shed 2 bases, with 14 bases lying between them. This CDR3 has 15 amino acids. The CDR3 sequence: CASSLFPGVTDTQYF. CDR3 in DNA: TGTGCCAGCAGCCTCTTTCCGGGGGTCACAGATACGCAGTATTTT.

The chain uses TRBV5-1 and TRBJ1-1, with D hard to call. V shed 1 base and J shed 0 bases, with 10 bases lying between them. Germline V CDR1 and CDR2: SGHRS, YFSETQ. CDR3 length equals 15 residues. The DNA for the CDR3 is TGCGCCAGCAGCTTGACGGGATTAATGAACACTGAAGCTTTCTTT. Translated, it gives CASSLTGLMNTEAFF. Combining the CDR3 with reference TRBV5-1 and TRBJ1-1 gives the whole variable domain KAGVTQTPRYLIKTRGQQVTLSCSPISGHRSVSWYQQTPGQGLQFLFEYFSETQRNKGNFPGRFSGRQFSNSRSEMNVSTLELGDSALYLCASSLTGLMNTEAFFGQGTRLTVV.

With respect to this clone: Different DNA sequences within this sample yield the same CDR3. The V call is TRBV5-1, the J call TRBJ2-1; D may be TRBD2 (5 bases). V lost 0 bases, J lost 2 bases, and 9 bases lay in between. The germline V gene encodes CDR1 SGHRS and CDR2 YFSETQ. The CDR3 contains 15 residues. The CDR3 bases are TGCGCCAGCAGCTTGGACGGGAATGCCTACAATGAGCAGTTCTTC. It specifies CASSLDGNAYNEQFF.

The table lists this clone with a count of one. The chain employs TRBV28 and TRBJ2-2, with 7 bases that match TRBD1. Trimming cost V 4 bases and J 1 base; bases outside gene matches: 12. Germline V gene data show CDR1 as MDHEN and CDR2 as SYDVKM. The CDR3 extends over 18 amino acids. The CDR3 region is CASSWGILGTENTGELFF. The DNA for the CDR3 is TGTGCCAGCAGTTGGGGGATTCTGGGGACAGAGAACACCGGGGAGCTGTTTTTT. Using reference TRBV28 and TRBJ2-2 for the parts outside the CDR3, the full variable domain is DVKVTQSSRYLVKRTGEKVFLECVQDMDHENMFWYRQDPGLGLRLIYFSYDVKMKEKGDIPEGYSVSREKKERFSLILESASTNQTSMYLCASSWGILGTENTGELFFGEGSRLTVL.

This clone was counted a single time. The chain employs TRBV6-2 or TRBV6-3 and TRBJ2-5; D unclear. The CDR3 sequence is 14 residues long. V lost 2 bases and J 2 bases, leaving 9 bases between the germline ends. CDR1 and CDR2 (germline): MNHEY, SVGEGT. CDR3 nucleotide sequence: TGTGCCAGCAGTTACCCACAGATACAAGAGACCCAGTACTTC. Its translation is CASSYPQIQETQYF.

The V and J genes are TRBV4-1 and TRBJ1-2, with TRBD1 matching over 7 bases. The V segment lost 0 bases and the J segment 4 bases; nucleotides outside the gene matches: 8. Germline CDR1 MGHRA, CDR2 YSYEKL. CDR3 length: 16 residues. The CDR3 protein is CASSQDRQGVGYGYTF. The CDR3 DNA reads TGCGCCAGCAGCCAAGATCGGCAGGGGGTCGGCTATGGCTACACCTTC.

J is TRBJ1-2 and V is TRBV6-1; D may be TRBD1 (5 bases). Trimming cost V 1 base and J 3 bases, with 15 bases left between them. CDR1 is MNHNS, CDR2 SASEGT, per germline. CDR3 length: 16 amino acids. The CDR3 coding sequence is TGTGCCAGCAGTGAAGATGGTCCAGGGTTGTACTATGGCTACACCTTC. It translates to CASSEDGPGLYYGYTF.

The chain joins TRBV18 to TRBJ1-1, with D possibly matching TRBD1 (5 bases). Germline V gene data show CDR1 as KGHSH and CDR2 as LQKENI. The CDR3 loop spans 13 amino acids. V lost 6 bases, J lost 1 base, and 9 bases lay in between. The CDR3 reads CASSRTQNTEAFF. The CDR3 region has the DNA TGTGCCAGCTCGAGGACACAGAACACTGAAGCTTTCTTT.

The chain recombines TRBV2 with TRBJ1-5, with D hard to call. The CDR3 loop spans 15 amino acids. CDR1 and CDR2 (germline): SNHLY, FYNNEI. The V end lost 7 bases, the J end lost 7 bases, and 20 bases lay between the germline ends. The CDR3 sequence is CASTSSLGSGQPQHF. DNA of the CDR3: TGTGCCAGCACCTCCTCTCTGGGGTCGGGGCAGCCCCAGCATTTT. Using reference TRBV2 and TRBJ1-5 for the parts outside the CDR3, the full variable domain is EPEVTQTPSHQVTQMGQEVILRCVPISNHLYFYWYRQILGQKVEFLVSFYNNEISEKSEIFDDQFSVERPDGSNFTLKIRSTKLEDSAMYFCASTSSLGSGQPQHFGDGTRLSIL.

J is TRBJ2-1 and V is TRBV19; 11 nucleotides line up with TRBD2. The CDR3 contains 19 residues. The V gene end was trimmed by 3 bases and the J gene end by 0 bases; junction bases not matched to a gene: 10. Looked up from germline, CDR1 is LNHDA and CDR2 is SQIVND (reference sequence). Here the CDR3 reads CASSIKPSSGGSSYNEQFF. Here the CDR3 DNA reads TGTGCCAGTAGTATTAAACCCTCTAGCGGGGGGAGCTCCTACAATGAGCAGTTCTTC.

The chain carries TRBV18 and TRBJ1-1; TRBD1 matches 12 bases. The CDR3 contains 15 residues. The germline gives CDR1 KGHSH, CDR2 LQKENI. V shed 3 bases, J shed 2 bases, and the junction held 1 base outside the gene matches. CDR3 residues: CASSPGTGGNTEAFF. The CDR3, as DNA: TGTGCCAGCTCACCCGGGACAGGGGGCAACACTGAAGCTTTCTTT.

The V call is TRBV28, the J call TRBJ2-7, with TRBD1 matching 7 bases. The length of the CDR3 is 14 residues. V lost 6 bases and J lost 0; bases outside the gene matches: 5. Looked up from germline, CDR1 is MDHEN and CDR2 is SYDVKM. The CDR3 here is CASRTTGSSYEQYF. Here the CDR3 DNA reads TGTGCCAGCAGGACGACAGGGAGCTCCTACGAGCAGTACTTC.

This clone was observed a single time. The DNA of the CDR3 is TGTGCCAGCAGTTTCGTAAACAGGGAGTACGAGCAGTACTTC. Translation gives CASSFVNREYEQYF. The chain couples TRBV6-2 or TRBV6-3 to TRBJ2-7; the D gene is possibly TRBD1 (6 bases). The CDR3 runs 14 residues. V was pared by 4 bases and J by 4 bases, with 14 bases between. Germline V gives CDR1 MNHEY, CDR2 SVGEGT.

The rearrangement uses TRBV19 and TRBJ1-3; D is unresolved. The germline V gene encodes CDR1 LNHDA and CDR2 SQIVND (reference sequence). The CDR3 runs to 14 residues. V dropped 5 bases and J dropped 2 bases, with 10 bases sitting between them. The CDR3 loop reads CASSPSTPGNTIYF. CDR3 in DNA: TGTGCCAGTAGTCCTTCTACTCCTGGAAACACCATATATTTT.

V gene TRBV4-2 combines with J gene TRBJ2-7; 10 nucleotides agree with TRBD2. The trim removed 0 bases at V and 3 bases at J, leaving 8 bases unmatched. Germline V gene data show CDR1 as LGHNA and CDR2 as YNFKEQ. The CDR3 runs 17 residues. In DNA, the CDR3 is TGTGCCAGCAGCCAAGAGGGGGCTAGCGGGGGCCTCTACGAGCAGTACTTC. Its protein is CASSQEGASGGLYEQYF.

This chain joins TRBV28 and TRBJ1-2; D call uncertain. Germline values: CDR1 MDHEN, CDR2 SYDVKM. Trimming removed 6 bases at V and 7 bases at J, with 6 bases between. CDR3 size: 10 residues. The CDR3: CASRSGGYTF. The CDR3 DNA reads as TGTGCCAGCAGGTCGGGTGGCTACACCTTC.

The chain has TRBV29-1 and TRBJ2-3; 11 nucleotides agree with TRBD2. Germline assignment: CDR1 SQVTM and CDR2 ANQGSEA. The ends lost 6 bases at V and 0 bases at J; junction bases unmatched: 5. The CDR3 has 15 amino acids. This CDR3 reads CSVGLAEFSTDTQYF. In nucleotides, the CDR3 is TGCAGCGTGGGACTAGCGGAGTTTAGCACAGATACGCAGTATTTT.

V is TRBV7-2 and J is TRBJ1-6; perhaps TRBD1 as D (5 bases). Looked up from germline, CDR1 is SGHTA and CDR2 is FQGNSA. CDR3 length equals 12 residues. The CDR3 sequence is CASGVGNSPLHF. The CDR3 region has the DNA TGTGCTTCGGGGGTTGGAAATTCACCCCTCCACTTT.

The chain has TRBV3-1 (or the pseudogene TRBV3-2) and TRBJ2-2; D possibly corresponds to TRBD1 (6 bases). Trimming removed 4 bases at V and 7 bases at J, with 13 bases between. Germline V gene data show CDR1 as LGHDT and CDR2 as YNNKEL (reference sequence). The CDR3 spans 14 residues. The CDR3 DNA reads as TGTGCCAGCAGCCCAGAAAAGGGGGTCGGGGAGCTGTTTTTT. Its translation: CASSPEKGVGELFF.

V is TRBV28 and J is TRBJ1-2, with D perhaps matching TRBD1 (5 bases). This CDR3 spans 13 amino acids. CDR1 is MDHEN, CDR2 SYDVKM, per germline. V gave up 2 bases and J gave up 4 bases, with 8 bases separating them. The CDR3 DNA reads as TGTGCCAGCAGTTTAAAGGGGCCCTATGGCTACACCTTC. This codes for CASSLKGPYGYTF.